Reported below is one T cell receptor (beta chain). The antigen this receptor binds is unknown. Base qualities are not recorded, but no much larger clone differs from it by a single base. The collaborating institutions used their own protocols to collect whole blood in K2EDTA tubes. For TCRbeta analysis, collaborators shipped samples as frozen whole blood, isolated PBMCs, or DNA extracted from either of those sample types. The CDR3 covers 14 residues, taking in both the cysteine and the phenylalanine. Kept here is only the CDR3 DNA, which spans 42 bases and is read in frame from base 1. Looking up the germline V gene yields CDR1 SGHTA and CDR2 FQGNSA. Trimming leaves V shorter by 4 bases and J shorter by 6 bases, with the junction holding 8 bases beyond the gene matches. The sample belongs to a study of blood T cell repertoires in COVID-19 (dated by TCRdb to about 2020). Describing the broader study: The collaborator samples originated in the United States, Italy and Spain and spanned the acute and convalescent phases of COVID-19. A de-identified subject ID, COVID-19 status, age in years and sex were almost always included in the sample metadata. The material from the prospective study consisted of cDNA or gDNA derived from T cells, B-cell-depleted T cells, or PBMCs. Subjects who had been exposed to COVID-19, were actively infected with it, or had recovered from it provided the deeply sampled blood TCRbeta repertoires that made up the dataset. The repertoires were released in a freely available public database intended as a resource for research on the immune response to SARS-CoV-2. Samples were obtained from the ongoing ImmuneRACE study (first 160 participants) and from about 1,300 subjects provided by 6 global collaborators. Where available, HLA class I and class II types were taken from metadata supplied by the sample provider and were not determined by assay-based typing.

The paper as a whole reports these results and caveats: The amount of clinical and demographic metadata varied by source and participant and was provided uncurated.

The immunoSEQ Assay, a bias-controlled multiplex PCR, was used to amplify TCRbeta CDR3 regions from genomic DNA. Per the original workflow: Within the assay, amplification of reference gene primers was used to estimate how many nucleated cells each sample contained. Sequence reads were collapsed and filtered to measure the absolute abundance of every unique TCRbeta CDR3 rearrangement. Productive Simpson clonality was computed per sample as the square root of Simpson's diversity index over productive rearrangements. Here the immuneACCESS table is served through TCRdb, limited to in-frame sequences with V and J called. Missing clones are a known gap in these copies; in checked studies unresolved V genes cover under half, and the rest lacks a known reason. The DNA was the basis for D and trimming; V, J and clone size are from that table. Within this sample are a few hundred thousand clones, with more than 75% of them counted one time only. The ten largest clones represent approximately 2.3% of the sample.

The chain joins TRBV7-2 to TRBJ1-1; TRBD1 matches 7 bases in the middle. The receptor comes from a woman between 50 and 59 years old with acute or convalescent COVID-19. Specimen: peripheral blood. The bases read TGTGCCAGCAGCTCGCGCTCAGGGGGACCTGAAGCTTTCTTT. This yields the protein CASSSRSGGPEAFF.